The clone carrying this T cell receptor (beta chain) came up a few times. The antigen is undetermined. Amplification used 60 Vbeta primers and 13 Jbeta primers. Authors' analysis steps: About 12 million shared chains were among the approximately 82 million unique TCR beta chains that a later analysis counted. Profiled with immunoSEQ multiplex PCR; TCRdb holds only in-frame clones, not every one. V, J and clone size reflect that table, while D and trimming were determined from the DNA. The table has under 100,000 clones, 65% to 85% seen once. The CDR3 sequence is 16 residues long. Per the germline V gene, CDR1 is KGHSH and CDR2 is LQKENI. V trimming: 3 bases; J trimming: 3 bases; junction bases outside the gene matches: 11. This specimen belongs to a study of cytomegalovirus exposure and HLA in healthy donors. Study results and limitations: Using a false discovery rate of 0.05, a later analysis showed that around 16,000 TCR beta sequences were associated with HLA alleles. In vitro testing confirmed a few CMV-associated chains as specific for CMV antigens. Among the sequence variants, a highly shared cluster was likely an artifact of sequencing.

The sequence was obtained from a man in his fifties or sixties in good health and CMV-seronegative. V and J are TRBV18 and TRBJ2-7; TRBD2 matches 7 bases. Sequencing input: PBMCs. The CDR3 reads CASSPQDKRGSYEQYF. Written as DNA, the CDR3 is TGTGCCAGCTCACCTCAGGACAAGCGGGGAAGCTACGAGCAGTACTTC.